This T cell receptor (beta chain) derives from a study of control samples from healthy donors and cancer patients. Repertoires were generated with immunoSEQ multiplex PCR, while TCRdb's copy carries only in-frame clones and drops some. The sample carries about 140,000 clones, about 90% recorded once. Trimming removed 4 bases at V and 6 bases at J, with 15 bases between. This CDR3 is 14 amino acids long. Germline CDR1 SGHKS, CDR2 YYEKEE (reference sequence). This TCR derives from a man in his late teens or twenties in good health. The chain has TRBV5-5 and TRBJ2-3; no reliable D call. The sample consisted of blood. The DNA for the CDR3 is TGTGCCAGCAGCCCGGATGGACCCCCGGATACGCAGTATTTT. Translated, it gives CASSPDGPPDTQYF.